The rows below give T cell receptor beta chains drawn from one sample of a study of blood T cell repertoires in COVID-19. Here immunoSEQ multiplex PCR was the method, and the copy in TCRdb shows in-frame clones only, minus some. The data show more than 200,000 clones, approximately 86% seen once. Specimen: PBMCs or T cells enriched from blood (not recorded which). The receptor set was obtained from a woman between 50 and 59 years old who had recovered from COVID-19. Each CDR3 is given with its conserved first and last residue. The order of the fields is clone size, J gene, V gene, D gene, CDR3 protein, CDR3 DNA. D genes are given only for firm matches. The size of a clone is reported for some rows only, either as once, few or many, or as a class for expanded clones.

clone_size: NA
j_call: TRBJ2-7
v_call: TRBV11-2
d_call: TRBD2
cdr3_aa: CASSLVLAGHSYEQYF
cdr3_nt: TGTGCCAGCAGCTTAGTTTTAGCGGGCCACTCCTACGAGCAGTACTTC

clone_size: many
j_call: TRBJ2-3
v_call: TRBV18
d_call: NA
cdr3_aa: CASSPPSTDTQYF
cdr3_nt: TGTGCCAGCTCACCCCCTAGCACAGATACGCAGTATTTT

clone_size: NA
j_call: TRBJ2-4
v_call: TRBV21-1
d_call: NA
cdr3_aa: CASSKAGSGDIYKNIQYF
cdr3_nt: TGTGCCAGCAGCAAAGCGGGGTCGGGAGATATATACAAAAACATTCAGTACTTC

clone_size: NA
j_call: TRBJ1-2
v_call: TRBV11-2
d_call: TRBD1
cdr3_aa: CASSQLQGQNYGYTF
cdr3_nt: TGTGCCAGCTCCCAACTACAGGGACAGAACTATGGCTACACCTTC

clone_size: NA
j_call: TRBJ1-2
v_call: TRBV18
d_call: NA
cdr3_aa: CASSLTRGAGEHGYTF
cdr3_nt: TGTGCCAGCTCACTTACCCGGGGCGCAGGGGAACATGGCTACACCTTC

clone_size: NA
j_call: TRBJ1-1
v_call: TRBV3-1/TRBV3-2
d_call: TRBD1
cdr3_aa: CASSHSGQGLTEAFF
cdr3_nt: TGTGCCAGCAGCCATTCGGGACAGGGTTTAACTGAAGCTTTCTTT

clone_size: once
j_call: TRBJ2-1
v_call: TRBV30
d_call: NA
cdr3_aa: CAWSGNRRSSYNEQFF
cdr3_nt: TGTGCCTGGAGTGGAAATCGTAGGAGCTCCTACAATGAGCAGTTCTTC

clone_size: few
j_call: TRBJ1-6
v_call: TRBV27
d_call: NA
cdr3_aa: CASSLSQGRNSPLHF
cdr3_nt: TGTGCCAGCAGTTTATCACAGGGTCGCAATTCACCCCTCCACTTT

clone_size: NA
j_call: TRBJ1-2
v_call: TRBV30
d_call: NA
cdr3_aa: CAWRRDGNYGYTF
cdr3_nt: TGTGCCTGGAGGCGGGACGGAAACTATGGCTACACCTTC

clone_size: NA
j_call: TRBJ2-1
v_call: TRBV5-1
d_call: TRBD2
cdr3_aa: CASRAPSGGDNEQFF
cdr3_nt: TGCGCCAGCCGCGCCCCTAGCGGGGGGGACAATGAGCAGTTCTTC

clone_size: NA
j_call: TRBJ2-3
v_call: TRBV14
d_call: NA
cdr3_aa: CASSQDSQADTQYF
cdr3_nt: TGTGCCAGCAGCCAAGATTCACAGGCAGATACGCAGTATTTT

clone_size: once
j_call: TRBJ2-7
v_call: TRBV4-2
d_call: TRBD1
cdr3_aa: CASSPRTGRFDEQYF
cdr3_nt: TGTGCCAGCAGCCCCCGGACAGGGAGGTTCGACGAGCAGTACTTC

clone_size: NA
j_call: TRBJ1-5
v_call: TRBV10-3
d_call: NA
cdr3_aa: CAISPNQPQHF
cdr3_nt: TGTGCCATCAGCCCAAATCAGCCCCAGCATTTT

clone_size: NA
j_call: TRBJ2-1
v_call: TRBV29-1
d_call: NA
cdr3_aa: CSVDREIGSHEQFF
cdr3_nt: TGCAGCGTTGATCGAGAGATCGGGTCGCATGAGCAGTTCTTC

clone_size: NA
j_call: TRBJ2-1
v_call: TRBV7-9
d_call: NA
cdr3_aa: CASPSGTYNEQFF
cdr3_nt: TGTGCCAGCCCCTCGGGGACCTACAATGAGCAGTTCTTC

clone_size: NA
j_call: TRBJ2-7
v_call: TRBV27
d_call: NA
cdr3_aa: CASSLGSQSSYEQYF
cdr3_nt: TGTGCCAGCAGTTTAGGTAGCCAGAGCTCCTACGAGCAGTACTTC

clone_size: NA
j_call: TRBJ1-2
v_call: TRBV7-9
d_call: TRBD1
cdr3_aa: CASSSQGASNYGYTF
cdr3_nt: TGTGCCAGCAGCTCACAGGGGGCGTCTAACTATGGCTACACCTTC

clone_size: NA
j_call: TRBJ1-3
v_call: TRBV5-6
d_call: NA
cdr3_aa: CASSLATYGNTIYF
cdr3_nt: TGTGCCAGCAGCTTGGCTACGTATGGAAACACCATATATTTT

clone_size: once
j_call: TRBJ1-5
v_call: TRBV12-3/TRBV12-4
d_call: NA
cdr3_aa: CASSSAGQPQHF
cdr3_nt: TGTGCCAGCAGTTCGGCGGGGCAGCCCCAGCATTTT

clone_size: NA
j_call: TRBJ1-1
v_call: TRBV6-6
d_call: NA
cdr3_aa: CASSPGGATEAFF
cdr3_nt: TGTGCCAGCAGTCCCGGCGGAGCCACTGAAGCTTTCTTT

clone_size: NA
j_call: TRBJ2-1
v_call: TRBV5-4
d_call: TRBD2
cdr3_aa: CASSLVGLAANEQFF
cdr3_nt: TGTGCCAGCAGCTTGGTGGGACTAGCTGCCAATGAGCAGTTCTTC

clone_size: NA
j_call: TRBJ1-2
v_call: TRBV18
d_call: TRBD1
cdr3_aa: CASSRGTYGYTF
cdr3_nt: TGTGCCAGCTCCAGGGGGACGTATGGCTACACCTTC

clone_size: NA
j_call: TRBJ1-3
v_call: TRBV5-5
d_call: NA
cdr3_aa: CASSLGGPGNTIYF
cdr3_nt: TGTGCCAGCAGCTTAGGAGGACCTGGAAACACCATATATTTT

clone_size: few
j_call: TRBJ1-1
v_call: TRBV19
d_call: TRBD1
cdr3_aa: CASNRGVTEAFF
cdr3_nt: TGTGCCAGTAACAGGGGGGTCACTGAAGCTTTCTTT

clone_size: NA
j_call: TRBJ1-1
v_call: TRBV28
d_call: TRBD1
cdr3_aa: CASSSTGVWVNTEAFF
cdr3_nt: TGTGCCAGCAGTTCGACAGGGGTCTGGGTGAACACTGAAGCTTTCTTT

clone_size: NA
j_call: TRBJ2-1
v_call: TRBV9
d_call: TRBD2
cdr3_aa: CASSVGTSGRNEQFF
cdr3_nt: TGTGCCAGCAGCGTAGGAACTAGCGGGCGCAATGAGCAGTTCTTC

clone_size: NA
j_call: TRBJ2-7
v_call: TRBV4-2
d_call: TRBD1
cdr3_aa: CASSGRGSVDEQYF
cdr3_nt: TGTGCCAGCAGCGGCAGGGGGAGTGTCGACGAGCAGTACTTC

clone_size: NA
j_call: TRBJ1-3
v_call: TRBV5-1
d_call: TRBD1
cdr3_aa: CASSPPGTGNRNTIYF
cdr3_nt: TGCGCCAGCAGCCCACCCGGGACAGGGAACAGAAACACCATATATTTT

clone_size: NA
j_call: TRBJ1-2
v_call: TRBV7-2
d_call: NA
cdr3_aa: CASSTREGGYTF
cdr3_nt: TGTGCCAGCAGCACCAGAGAGGGTGGCTACACCTTC

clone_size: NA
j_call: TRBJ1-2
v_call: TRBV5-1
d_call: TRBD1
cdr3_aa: CASSLDPGGGYTF
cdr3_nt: TGCGCCAGCAGCTTGGATCCAGGGGGTGGCTACACCTTC

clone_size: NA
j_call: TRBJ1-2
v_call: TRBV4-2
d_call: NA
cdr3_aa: CASSQEQGYGYTF
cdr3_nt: TGTGCCAGCAGCCAAGAACAGGGATATGGCTACACCTTC

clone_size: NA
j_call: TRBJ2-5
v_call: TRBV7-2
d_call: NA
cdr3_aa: CASSPRPGSGETQYF
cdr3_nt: TGTGCCAGCAGCCCGAGACCGGGGAGCGGGGAGACCCAGTACTTC

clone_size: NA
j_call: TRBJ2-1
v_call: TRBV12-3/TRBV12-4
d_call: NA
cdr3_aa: CASGRRSNEQFF
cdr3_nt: TGTGCCAGCGGTAGGAGGTCCAATGAGCAGTTCTTC

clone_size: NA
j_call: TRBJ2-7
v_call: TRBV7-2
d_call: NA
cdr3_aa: CASSLAITGGLGEQYF
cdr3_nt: TGTGCCAGCAGCTTAGCGATAACCGGGGGTTTGGGCGAGCAGTACTTC

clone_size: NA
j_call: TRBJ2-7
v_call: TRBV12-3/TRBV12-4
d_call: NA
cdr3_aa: CASRLSGNYEQYF
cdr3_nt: TGTGCCAGCAGACTCTCAGGGAACTACGAGCAGTACTTC

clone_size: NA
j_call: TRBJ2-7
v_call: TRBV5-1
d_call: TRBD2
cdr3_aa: CASSLRTGTSGSEQYF
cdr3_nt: TGCGCCAGCAGCTTGAGAACCGGGACTAGCGGGAGCGAGCAGTACTTC

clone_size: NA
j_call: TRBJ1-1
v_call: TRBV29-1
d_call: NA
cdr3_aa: CSVDVLGGPGAFF
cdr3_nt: TGCAGCGTTGATGTCTTAGGAGGGCCTGGAGCTTTCTTT

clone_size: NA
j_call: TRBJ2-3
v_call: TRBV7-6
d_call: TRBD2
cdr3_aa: CASSLGSGRATDTQYF
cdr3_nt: TGTGCCAGCAGCTTAGGTAGCGGGAGGGCCACAGATACGCAGTATTTT

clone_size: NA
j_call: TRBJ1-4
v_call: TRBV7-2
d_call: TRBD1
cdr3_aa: CASSLVAGGMSNEKLFF
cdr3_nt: TGTGCCAGCAGCTTAGTTGCAGGGGGCATGTCTAATGAAAAACTGTTTTTT

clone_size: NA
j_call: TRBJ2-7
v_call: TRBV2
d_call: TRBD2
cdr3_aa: CASRVMGLAGVSEQYF
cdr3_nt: TGTGCCAGCAGGGTCATGGGACTAGCGGGAGTTTCCGAGCAGTACTTC

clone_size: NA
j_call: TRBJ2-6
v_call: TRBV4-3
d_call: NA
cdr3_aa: CASSQDPVSGANVLTF
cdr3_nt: TGCGCCAGCAGCCAAGATCCCGTATCTGGGGCCAACGTCCTGACTTTC

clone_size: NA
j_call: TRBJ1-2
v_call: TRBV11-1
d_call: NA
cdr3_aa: CASSPAGGNYGYTF
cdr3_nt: TGTGCCAGCAGCCCAGCTGGCGGCAACTATGGCTACACCTTC

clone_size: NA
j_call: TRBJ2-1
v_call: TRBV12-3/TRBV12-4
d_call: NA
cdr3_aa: CASSFSSYNEQFF
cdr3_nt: TGTGCCAGCAGTTTCAGCTCCTACAATGAGCAGTTCTTC

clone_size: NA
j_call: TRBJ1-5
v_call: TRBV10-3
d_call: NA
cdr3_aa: CAISDRPGNQPQHF
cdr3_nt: TGTGCCATCAGTGATCGGCCAGGGAATCAGCCCCAGCATTTT

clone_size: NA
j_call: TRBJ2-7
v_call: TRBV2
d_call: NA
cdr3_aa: CASSSTYEQYF
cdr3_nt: TGTGCCAGCAGTTCAACCTACGAGCAGTACTTC

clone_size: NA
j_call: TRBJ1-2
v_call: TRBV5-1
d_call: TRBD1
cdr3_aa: CASAGTGETNYGYTF
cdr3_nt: TGCGCCAGCGCCGGGACAGGGGAGACTAACTATGGCTACACCTTC

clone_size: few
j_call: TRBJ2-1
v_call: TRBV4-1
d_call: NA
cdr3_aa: CASSQAHPSASSYNEQFF
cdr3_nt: TGCGCCAGCAGCCAAGCGCATCCTAGCGCGAGCTCCTACAATGAGCAGTTCTTC

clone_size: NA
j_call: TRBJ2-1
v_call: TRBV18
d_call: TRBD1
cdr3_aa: CASTGTVDNEQFF
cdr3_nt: TGTGCCAGCACCGGGACAGTGGATAATGAGCAGTTCTTC